The 14 T cell receptor beta chains given below trace back to one sample, sequenced in a study of cytomegalovirus exposure and HLA in healthy donors. Amplification used 60 Vbeta primers and 13 Jbeta primers. The data were produced by immunoSEQ multiplex PCR, yet TCRdb's version contains in-frame clones alone and is incomplete. The table lists 150,000 or so clones, with around 1.6% in the top ten. The sequenced material came from PBMCs. These receptors were obtained from a woman aged 40 to 50 in good health and CMV-seropositive.

The chain employs TRBV7-2 and TRBJ2-3, with D possibly TRBD2 on 5 matching bases. CDR3 length: 13 amino acids. Germline CDR1 is SGHTA and CDR2 is FQGNSA. Trimming removed 4 bases from V and 4 bases from J, with 9 bases in between. CDR3 protein: CASSYGLADTQYF. Here the CDR3 DNA reads TGTGCCAGCAGCTACGGACTGGCAGATACGCAGTATTTT.

The chain combines TRBV2 with TRBJ2-5; D is ambiguous. The length of the CDR3 is 11 residues. V was cut by 4 bases and J by 3 bases, with 3 bases left in between. Germline assignment: CDR1 SNHLY and CDR2 FYNNEI. The chain's CDR3 is CASSGEETQYF. CDR3 bases: TGTGCCAGCAGTGGAGAAGAGACCCAGTACTTC.

V and J are TRBV25-1 and TRBJ2-1, with 11 bases lining up with TRBD1. This CDR3 comprises 17 residues. Germline loops: CDR1 MGHDK, CDR2 SYGVNS. V gave up 7 bases and J gave up 5 bases; unmatched junction bases: 13. CDR3 bases: TGTGCCAGCACCCCTTCGGCTTGGGACAGGGGGAACAATGAGCAGTTCTTC. As protein: CASTPSAWDRGNNEQFF.

This chain joins TRBV21-1 and TRBJ2-2; the DNA was not compared with TRBD2, the D call given in the table. TRBV21-1 is a recognized pseudogene. This CDR3 is built from 15 residues. DNA of the CDR3: TGTGCCAGCAGCAAAAGGAGTGGTAACCGCGGGGAGCTGTTTTTT. Translation gives CASSKRSGNRGELFF.

V is TRBV28 and J is TRBJ2-5, with TRBD1 matching over 7 bases. CDR3 size: 15 residues. J lost 5 bases, V lost 6 bases, and 12 bases had no gene match. Germline V gene data show CDR1 as MDHEN and CDR2 as SYDVKM. CDR3 sequence reads: CASSHTTGVGETQYF. CDR3 DNA sequence: TGTGCCAGCAGCCATACTACAGGGGTAGGGGAGACCCAGTACTTC.

This sequence joins TRBV19 and TRBJ2-7, with D perhaps TRBD1 (6 bases). Germline V CDR1 and CDR2: LNHDA, SQIVND (reference sequence). This CDR3 contains 15 residues. The V end lost 5 bases, the J end lost 2 bases, and 16 bases lay between the germline ends. The CDR3 region has the DNA TGTGCCAGTAGTTTTCCAGGGGCCCTAACCTACGAGCAGTACTTC. It translates to CASSFPGALTYEQYF.

J is TRBJ1-6 and V is TRBV4-1; 10 nucleotides line up with TRBD1. This CDR3 has 15 amino acids. Trimming at V came to 1 base and at J to 8 bases, leaving 2 bases not matched to a gene. Germline V gene lookup returns CDR1 MGHRA and CDR2 YSYEKL. CDR3 coding DNA: TGCGCCAGCAGCCAAGGACAGGGGGCTGATTCACCCCTCCACTTT. This sequence encodes CASSQGQGADSPLHF.

The V and J genes are TRBV21-1 and TRBJ1-5; the table's D call TRBD1 went unverified against the DNA. TRBV21-1 is an annotated pseudogene. This CDR3 has 16 amino acids. The CDR3 loop is CASSCRDLSGNQPQHF. CDR3 DNA: TGTGCCAGCAGTTGCAGGGATTTGAGCGGCAATCAGCCCCAGCATTTT.

The V gene is TRBV11-1, the J gene TRBJ1-3; the D is unclear. V was clipped by 6 bases and J by 4 bases, with 10 bases between them. From germline, CDR1 is SGHAT and CDR2 FQDESV (reference sequence). The CDR3 is made up of 13 amino acids. CDR3 DNA: TGTGCCAGCAGTCTAACTAGGGGAAACACCATATATTTT. Translation gives CASSLTRGNTIYF.

The V call is TRBV7-3, the J call TRBJ2-1; D is possibly TRBD2 (5 bases). Germline V lookup: CDR1 SGHTA, CDR2 FQGTGA. This CDR3 comprises 14 residues. Trimming took 6 bases from V and 5 from J, leaving 14 bases between them. Written as DNA, the CDR3 is TGTGCCAGCAGACGAGGGCCGCAGGACAATGAGCAGTTCTTC. Residues: CASRRGPQDNEQFF.

The chain links TRBV21-1 to TRBJ1-1; no DNA check was done on the table's D call, TRBD1. TRBV21-1 is classified as a pseudogene. The CDR3 is made up of 19 amino acids. DNA of the CDR3: TGTGCCAGCAGCAAAGCCCATAACCTGGGGCGACTCATGAACACTGAAGCTTTCTTT. Protein: CASSKAHNLGRLMNTEAFF.

This CDR3 reads CASGPGSGNTEAFF. The DNA for the CDR3 is TGTGCTAGTGGCCCTGGATCAGGGAACACTGAAGCTTTCTTT. V is TRBV12-5 and J is TRBJ1-1; D unresolved. V was shortened by 6 bases and J by 1 base, with 12 bases between the two germline ends. The germline CDR1 and CDR2 sequences are LGHNT and FRNRAP. CDR3 size: 14 residues.

The chain links TRBV6-5 to TRBJ2-7, with TRBD2 as a possible D gene (7 bases). V dropped 4 bases and J dropped 6 bases, with 13 bases sitting between them. This CDR3 has 13 amino acids. CDR1 is MNHEY, CDR2 SVGAGI, per germline. The DNA for the CDR3 is TGTGCCAGCAGTTTAAGGGGGGGCCCCGAGCAGTACTTC. Its protein is CASSLRGGPEQYF.

The chain couples TRBV7-2 to TRBJ2-6; D call uncertain. The CDR3 consists of 15 residues. The germline V gene encodes CDR1 SGHTA and CDR2 FQGNSA. The V gene lost 2 bases and the J gene lost 4 bases, with 9 bases spanning the gap. This CDR3 reads CASSLKLGGANVLTF. CDR3 nucleotide sequence: TGTGCCAGCAGCTTAAAACTCGGGGGGGCCAACGTCCTGACTTTC.